These 28 T cell receptor beta chains originate from one sample sequenced in a study of graft-versus-host responses after intestinal transplantation. Data came from immunoSEQ multiplex PCR; TCRdb stores just in-frame clones and leaves some out. The table lists about 100,000 clones, around nine tenths of them singletons. Their specific antigens are unknown. Here the sequenced sample was unstimulated CD8+ T cells sorted from spleen or lymph node cells, taken before intestinal transplant. Receptor source: a human donor who received an intestinal transplant.

This clone was seen a single time. In DNA form, the CDR3 reads TGTGCCAGCCATGGGGGGACCGCAACTAATGAAAAACTGTTTTTT. It encodes CASHGGTATNEKLFF. The V and J genes are TRBV27 and TRBJ1-4; a possible D gene is TRBD1 (5 bases). V was clipped by 8 bases and J by 0 bases, with 13 bases between them. This CDR3 region has 15 residues. CDR1 and CDR2 (germline): MNHEY, SMNVEV (reference sequence).

The CDR3 loop is CASTGFADTQYF. Here the CDR3 DNA reads TGTGCCAGCACGGGGTTTGCAGATACGCAGTATTTT. The chain carries TRBV11-2 and TRBJ2-3, with D possibly TRBD2 on 5 matching bases. Trimming removed 7 bases from V and 4 bases from J, with 9 bases in between. This CDR3 is 12 amino acids long. Germline V lookup: CDR1 SGHAT, CDR2 FQNNGV.

The rearrangement links TRBV7-9 to TRBJ2-5, with D unresolved. The CDR3 extends over 11 amino acids. V was trimmed by 3 bases and J by 4 bases, leaving 3 bases between them. CDR1 and CDR2 (germline): SEHNR, FQNEAQ (reference sequence). The CDR3 sequence: CASSFGETQYF. CDR3 coding DNA: TGTGCCAGCAGCTTTGGAGAGACCCAGTACTTC.

The chain couples TRBV4-2 to TRBJ2-5; tentatively, D is TRBD2 (5 bases). V was shortened by 6 bases and J by 1 base, with 9 bases between the two germline ends. CDR1 is LGHNA, CDR2 YNFKEQ, per germline. CDR3 length: 13 residues. CDR3 DNA sequence: TGTGCCAGCAGGGCTAGCCTCCAAGAGACCCAGTACTTC. Its protein is CASRASLQETQYF.

The rearrangement links TRBV6-5 to TRBJ2-7; TRBD1 is a possible D gene (8 bases). Per germline, CDR1 MNHEY and CDR2 SVGAGI. The V gene lost 5 bases and the J gene lost 7 bases, with 18 bases spanning the gap. The CDR3 extends over 14 amino acids. CDR3 sequence: CASSLSGTGKEQYF. Written as DNA, the CDR3 is TGTGCCAGCAGTCTGAGCGGGACAGGTAAAGAGCAGTACTTC.

V usage is TRBV2 and J usage is TRBJ2-5; D tentatively reads TRBD1 or TRBD2 (5 bases each). Germline CDR1 and CDR2: SNHLY and FYNNEI. This CDR3 has 15 residues. Trimming left V 3 bases short and J 11 bases short, with 22 bases between. CDR3 residues: CASSDPLGGLGEQYF. In DNA, the CDR3 is TGTGCCAGCAGTGATCCGCTAGGCGGGCTGGGGGAGCAGTACTTC.

This clone has a handful of counts. This chain joins TRBV6-1 and TRBJ1-2; D uncertain. CDR3 size: 16 residues. Germline assignment: CDR1 MNHNS and CDR2 SASEGT. Trimming cost V 1 base and J 6 bases, with 18 bases left between them. The CDR3 coding sequence is TGTGCCAGCAGTGAAGATTCCGGACTCAGAGGAGATGGCTACACCTTC. It translates to CASSEDSGLRGDGYTF.

The V and J genes are TRBV4-1 and TRBJ2-1; 11 bases align to TRBD2. J gave up 8 bases and V 0 bases, and 6 bases lay outside the gene matches. Germline CDR1 is MGHRA and CDR2 is YSYEKL. This CDR3 is built from 16 residues. CDR3 nucleotides: TGCGCCAGCAGCCAAGAGATAGCGGGAGGGAGCGATGAGCAGTTCTTC. It specifies CASSQEIAGGSDEQFF.

The chain combines TRBV9 with TRBJ2-1; 8 bases map to TRBD2. The germline V gene has CDR1 SGDLS and CDR2 YYNGEE. V lost 5 bases to trimming and J lost 7 bases; unmatched junction nucleotides: 11. This CDR3 spans 15 amino acids. The CDR3 coding sequence is TGTGCCAGCAGTTTTACTAGCGGCATGATAAATGAGCAGTTCTTC. It is translated as CASSFTSGMINEQFF.

The chain is built from TRBV6-1 and TRBJ2-7; 9 nucleotides align to TRBD1. This CDR3 region has 14 residues. Germline loops: CDR1 MNHNS, CDR2 SASEGT. With 6 bases clipped from V and 5 bases from J, the junction kept 8 bases outside the gene matches. CDR3 DNA: TGTGCCAGCAGCCCGGGCGGACAGGGGCACGAGCAGTACTTC. Its translation is CASSPGGQGHEQYF.

The V and J genes are TRBV2 and TRBJ1-2, with D uncertain. In germline, CDR1 is SNHLY, CDR2 FYNNEI. The CDR3 extends over 16 amino acids. Trimming stripped 0 bases from V and 4 bases from J, with 15 bases between. CDR3 sequence (DNA): TGTGCCAGCAGTGAAGCCCCCGGGGTAGGTGGCTATGGCTACACCTTC. Protein sequence: CASSEAPGVGGYGYTF.

The V call is TRBV19, the J call TRBJ1-5; D is unresolved. V lost 3 bases and J lost 2, with 5 bases in between. This CDR3 is 13 amino acids long. From germline, CDR1 is LNHDA and CDR2 SQIVND (reference sequence). The CDR3 nucleotides read TGTGCCAGTAGTATTCGGCGCAATCAGCCCCAGCATTTT. It codes for CASSIRRNQPQHF.

The V call is TRBV6-5, the J call TRBJ2-3; no clear D. Trimming pared 4 bases from V and 7 bases from J, leaving 9 bases between. In germline, CDR1 is MNHEY, CDR2 SVGAGI. The CDR3 consists of 12 residues. CDR3 sequence (DNA): TGTGCCAGCAGTTCCCTCCCAAATACGCAGTATTTT. Translating gives CASSSLPNTQYF.

The J gene is TRBJ1-1, the V gene TRBV11-2; no definite D call. The V and J ends lost 5 bases and 7 bases respectively, with 11 bases between them. CDR3 size: 12 residues. CDR1 is SGHAT and CDR2 is FQNNGV in the germline V gene. The CDR3 nucleotides read TGTGCCAGCAGCCAGACGGACGGTGAAGCTTTCTTT. It encodes CASSQTDGEAFF.

Details on this clone: The same CDR3 is also encoded by other DNA sequences in this sample. This rearrangement joins TRBV9 to TRBJ2-7; D uncertain. The CDR3 extends over 13 amino acids. The germline gives CDR1 SGDLS, CDR2 YYNGEE. The V end was cut by 0 bases, the J end by 0 bases, with 4 bases between. Here the CDR3 reads CASSVGDSYEQYF. The CDR3 DNA follows: TGTGCCAGCAGCGTAGGGGACTCCTACGAGCAGTACTTC.

V gene TRBV7-3 combines with J gene TRBJ2-1; 9 bases map to TRBD1. This CDR3 spans 17 amino acids. CDR1 SGHTA and CDR2 FQGTGA come from the germline V gene. J was trimmed by 8 bases and V by 1 base; bases with no gene match: 12. The CDR3: CASSLRDPGQGLYEQFF. The DNA for the CDR3 is TGTGCCAGCAGCTTAAGGGATCCGGGACAGGGTTTATATGAGCAGTTCTTC.

There are a few counts of this clone. The V gene is TRBV6-1, the J gene TRBJ1-4; TRBD1 agrees at 11 bases. The CDR3 totals 14 residues. Germline CDR1 is MNHNS and CDR2 is SASEGT. The junction had 2 bases not matched to a gene; V was cut back by 3 bases and J by 8 bases. As DNA, the CDR3 is TGTGCCAGCAGTGAGGGACAGGGGGGGGAAAAACTGTTTTTT. Residues: CASSEGQGGEKLFF.

This chain uses TRBV2 with TRBJ2-1, with unresolved D. Germline V gene data show CDR1 as SNHLY and CDR2 as FYNNEI. This CDR3 is built from 12 residues. Deletions cut 8 bases from V and 5 bases from J, with 10 bases between. The CDR3 sequence is CASGEQHNEQFF. The CDR3 DNA reads as TGTGCCAGCGGCGAACAGCACAATGAGCAGTTCTTC.

The rearrangement joins TRBV7-3 to TRBJ2-1, with 7 bases aligning to TRBD1. Germline assignment: CDR1 SGHTA and CDR2 FQGTGA. V was clipped by 2 bases and J by 0 bases; unmatched bases: 1. This CDR3 is 15 amino acids long. The CDR3 here is CASSLSGGSYNEQFF. The CDR3 coding sequence is TGTGCCAGCAGCTTATCAGGGGGCTCCTACAATGAGCAGTTCTTC.

The rearrangement joins TRBV2 to TRBJ1-1, with D possibly being TRBD1 (5 bases). V was pared by 2 bases and J by 10 bases, with 20 bases between. Germline V lookup: CDR1 SNHLY, CDR2 FYNNEI. CDR3 size: 15 residues. The CDR3 nucleotides read TGTGCCAGCAGTGAATTGATGGGGGTCAGTGAGGGAGCTTTCTTT. Amino acids: CASSELMGVSEGAFF.

CDR3 in amino acids: CASSIAKASYNEQFF. DNA of the CDR3: TGTGCCAGCAGTATAGCAAAGGCCTCGTACAATGAGCAGTTCTTC. The chain carries TRBV7-9 and TRBJ2-1; D remains unclear. The CDR3 spans 15 residues. From germline, CDR1 is SEHNR and CDR2 FQNEAQ (reference sequence). The ends were cut back, 6 bases at V and 4 bases at J, with 16 bases in the middle.

As regards this clone: The sample contains more than one DNA sequence encoding this CDR3. The chain employs TRBV6-1 and TRBJ2-1; D not resolved. Germline assignment: CDR1 MNHNS and CDR2 SASEGT. The V end was cut by 9 bases, the J end by 0 bases, with 9 bases between. The CDR3 covers 13 residues. DNA of the CDR3: TGTGCCAGTGGGGTTAGCTCCTACAATGAGCAGTTCTTC. Translating it yields CASGVSSYNEQFF.

The V and J genes are TRBV19 and TRBJ1-2; 10 nucleotides align to TRBD1. With 8 bases clipped from V and 4 bases from J, the junction kept 16 bases outside the gene matches. The length of the CDR3 is 17 residues. In germline, CDR1 is LNHDA, CDR2 SQIVND (reference sequence). For the CDR3, the DNA is TGTGCCAGTTGCATCTTCCGGGGGACAGGGGTATGCTATGGCTACACCTTC. It specifies CASCIFRGTGVCYGYTF.

V usage is TRBV6-5 and J usage is TRBJ1-2, with D perhaps TRBD1 (6 bases). Germline assignment: CDR1 MNHEY and CDR2 SVGAGI. V was cut by 5 bases and J by 4 bases, with 14 bases left in between. The CDR3 loop spans 14 amino acids. CDR3: CASSGVNRVYGYTF. The CDR3 nucleotides are TGTGCCAGCAGTGGGGTTAACAGGGTCTATGGCTACACCTTC.

This clone was detected only once. J is TRBJ2-1 and V is TRBV30; D is undetermined. The CDR3 contains 12 residues. Germline V CDR1 and CDR2: GTSNPN, SVGIG (reference sequence). V shed 3 bases and J shed 8 bases, with 11 bases lying between them. This chain's CDR3 is CAWSLLFHEQFF. The CDR3 DNA reads as TGTGCCTGGAGCCTATTGTTCCATGAGCAGTTCTTC.

This chain uses TRBV6-4 with TRBJ2-3, with 11 bases matching TRBD2. The CDR3 contains 14 residues. Germline loops: CDR1 MRHNA, CDR2 SNTAGT. The junction had 3 bases not matched to a gene; V was cut back by 0 bases and J by 10 bases. In DNA form, the CDR3 reads TGTGCCAGCAGTGACTCTTTAGCGGGGGGGCCGCAGTATTTT. Translating it yields CASSDSLAGGPQYF.

The chain joins TRBV21-1 to TRBJ2-3; the table assigns TRBD1, which was not confirmed against the DNA. TRBV21-1 is an annotated pseudogene. CDR3 length: 13 residues. DNA of the CDR3: TGTGCCAGCAGGGACAGGGGCACAGATACGCAGTATTTT. Residues: CASRDRGTDTQYF.

This chain uses TRBV5-1 with TRBJ2-7; no clear D. The V and J ends lost 5 bases and 6 bases respectively, with 18 bases between them. This CDR3 comprises 14 residues. Germline lookup yields CDR1 SGHRS and CDR2 YFSETQ. The CDR3 protein is CASRTRLGFAEQYF. The CDR3 DNA reads as TGCGCCAGCAGGACTCGGCTGGGTTTTGCCGAGCAGTACTTC.